This T cell receptor (beta chain) was sequenced in a study of blood T cell repertoires in COVID-19 (dated by TCRdb to between 2020 and 2021). At the level of the whole study: The collaborator samples originated in the United States, Italy and Spain and spanned the acute and convalescent phases of COVID-19. Deeply sampled blood TCRbeta repertoires from subjects exposed to, actively infected with, or recovered from COVID-19 were included in the dataset. A freely available public database, intended as a resource for researchers studying the immune response to SARS-CoV-2, is where the repertoires were released. HLA class I and class II types, where available, came from metadata supplied by the sample provider rather than from assay-based typing. Sample metadata almost always included a de-identified subject ID, COVID-19 status, age in years and sex. The samples were drawn from the first 160 participants of the ongoing ImmuneRACE study and from 950 to 1,500 subjects provided by 6 global collaborators. The material from the prospective study consisted of cDNA or gDNA derived from T cells, B-cell-depleted T cells, or PBMCs. What the research found in general, with its limitations: Clinical and demographic metadata were provided uncurated, with the amount varying by source and participant.

Whole blood was collected in K2EDTA tubes by collaborating institutions according to the institutions' own protocols. Collaborator samples were shipped for TCRbeta analysis as frozen whole blood, isolated PBMCs, or DNA extracted from either sample type. About this clone itself: Which antigen it targets is not known. Base quality data are lacking; no much larger clone is found one base away.

The germline V gene gives CDR1 as KGHSH and CDR2 as LQKENI. Compared with germline, V lacks 0 bases and J lacks 2 bases; bases without a gene match: 4. The CDR3, from cysteine to phenylalanine, totals 15 residues. The CDR3 DNA has 45 bases and is translated from base 1. TCRbeta CDR3 regions were amplified from genomic DNA by means of the immunoSEQ Assay, a bias-controlled multiplex PCR. For the original study's pipeline: The number of nucleated cells in each sample was estimated from the amplification of reference gene primers within the assay. To quantify the absolute abundance of each unique TCRbeta CDR3 rearrangement, sequence reads were collapsed and filtered. For each sample, productive Simpson clonality was calculated as the square root of Simpson's diversity index across productive rearrangements. TCRdb took this table from immuneACCESS and kept in-frame rearrangements with V and J called. Such tables lack part of the clones; where checked against another copy, unresolved V genes explain under half of the gap, and the rest is unexplained. V, J and clone size reflect that table, while D and trimming were determined from the DNA. Present in this sample are 150,000 to 200,000 clones, around 80% of which were seen just once. The biggest ten clones account for roughly 20% of the sample.

The chain was built from TRBV18 and TRBJ2-7; 7 central bases correspond to TRBD2. The receptor was derived from a woman at least 80 years old with acute or convalescent COVID-19. Sequenced sample: peripheral blood. The nucleotide sequence is given as TGTGCCAGCTCACCACCGGCTAGCGGTGCCTACGAGCAGTACTTC. Translated, it gives CASSPPASGAYEQYF.